This TCR beta chain was captured in a study of T cell responses to AZD1222 COVID-19 vaccine. Clones were sequenced by immunoSEQ multiplex PCR, and TCRdb holds only the in-frame ones, with some missing. The sample includes over 150,000 clones, over 75% of them seen just once. Remarks on this clone: No antigen is known for it.

Findings of the study overall: When two AZD1222 doses had been given, Spike-specific TCR breadth and depth rose.

Trimming cost V 4 bases and J 3 bases, with 16 bases left between them. Germline V gene lookup returns CDR1 SGHTA and CDR2 FQGNSA. This CDR3 is 15 amino acids long. Sequencing was performed on peripheral blood, taken on day 0 of AZD1222 vaccination. The origin of this receptor is an adult in good health. V usage is TRBV7-2 and J usage is TRBJ2-7; TRBD2 is a possible D gene (5 bases). CDR3 bases: TGTGCCAGCAGCTCCAGAGGAGGCGGCCTCTACGAGCAGTACTTC. Amino acid sequence: CASSSRGGGLYEQYF.